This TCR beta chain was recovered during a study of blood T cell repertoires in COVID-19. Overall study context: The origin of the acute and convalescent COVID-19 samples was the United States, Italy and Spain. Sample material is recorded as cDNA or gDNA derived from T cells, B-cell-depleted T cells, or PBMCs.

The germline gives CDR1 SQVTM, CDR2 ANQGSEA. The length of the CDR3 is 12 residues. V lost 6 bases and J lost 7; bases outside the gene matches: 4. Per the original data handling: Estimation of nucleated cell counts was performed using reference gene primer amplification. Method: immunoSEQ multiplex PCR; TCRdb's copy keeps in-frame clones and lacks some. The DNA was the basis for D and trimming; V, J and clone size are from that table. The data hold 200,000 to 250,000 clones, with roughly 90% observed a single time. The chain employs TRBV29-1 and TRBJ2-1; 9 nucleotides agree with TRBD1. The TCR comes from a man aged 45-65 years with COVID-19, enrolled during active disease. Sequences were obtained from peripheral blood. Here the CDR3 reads CSVDRGWNEQFF. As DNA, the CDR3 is TGCAGCGTGGACAGGGGTTGGAATGAGCAGTTCTTC.